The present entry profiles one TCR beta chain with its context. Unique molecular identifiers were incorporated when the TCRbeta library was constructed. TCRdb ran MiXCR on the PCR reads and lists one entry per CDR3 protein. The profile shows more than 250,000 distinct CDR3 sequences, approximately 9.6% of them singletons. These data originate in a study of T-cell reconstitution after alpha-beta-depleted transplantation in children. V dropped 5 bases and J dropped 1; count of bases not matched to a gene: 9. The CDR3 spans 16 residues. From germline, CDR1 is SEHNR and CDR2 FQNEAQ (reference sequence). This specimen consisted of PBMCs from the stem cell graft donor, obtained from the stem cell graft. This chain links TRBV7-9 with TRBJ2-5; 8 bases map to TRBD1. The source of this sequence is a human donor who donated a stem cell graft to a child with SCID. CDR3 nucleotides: TGTGCCAGCAGCCTCAGGACAGGGTCCTTCCAAGAGACCCAGTACTTC. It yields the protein CASSLRTGSFQETQYF.